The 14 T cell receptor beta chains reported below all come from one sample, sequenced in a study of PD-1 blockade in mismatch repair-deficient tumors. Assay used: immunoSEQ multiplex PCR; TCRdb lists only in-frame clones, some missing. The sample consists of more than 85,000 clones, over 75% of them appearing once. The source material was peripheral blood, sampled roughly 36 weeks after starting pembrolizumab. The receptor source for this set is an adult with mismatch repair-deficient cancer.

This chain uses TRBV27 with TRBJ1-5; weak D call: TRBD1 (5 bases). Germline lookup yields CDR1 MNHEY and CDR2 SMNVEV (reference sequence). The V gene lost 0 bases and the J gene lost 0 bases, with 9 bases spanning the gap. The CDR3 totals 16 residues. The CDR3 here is CASSLSRGSSNQPQHF. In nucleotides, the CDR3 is TGTGCCAGCAGTTTATCTAGGGGATCTAGCAATCAGCCCCAGCATTTT.

CDR3 nucleotide sequence: TGTGCCAGCAGCTCCGATAGGGGGGACCTGCAGGCTAGCGGCAATGAGCAGTTCTTC. Translated, it gives CASSSDRGDLQASGNEQFF. V is TRBV11-2 and J is TRBJ2-1; a possible D gene is TRBD2 (7 bases). V was trimmed by 4 bases and J by 6 bases, leaving 28 bases between them. From germline, CDR1 is SGHAT and CDR2 FQNNGV. CDR3 length: 19 amino acids.

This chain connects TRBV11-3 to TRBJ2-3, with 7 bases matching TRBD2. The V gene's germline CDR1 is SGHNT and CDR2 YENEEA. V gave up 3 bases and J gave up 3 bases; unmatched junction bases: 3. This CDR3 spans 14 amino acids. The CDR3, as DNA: TGTGCCAGCAGCTTCGGGGAGGGGACAGATACGCAGTATTTT. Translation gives CASSFGEGTDTQYF. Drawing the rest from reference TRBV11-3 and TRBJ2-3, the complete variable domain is EAGVVQSPRYKIIEKKQPVAFWCNPISGHNTLYWYLQNLGQGPELLIRYENEEAVDDSQLPKDRFSAERLKGVDSTLKIQPAELGDSAVYLCASSFGEGTDTQYFGPGTRLTVL.

The CDR3 DNA sequence: TGTGCCTGGCTACTAGCGGGAGCTGGTAATACGCAGTATTTT. Translated, it gives CAWLLAGAGNTQYF. The chain employs TRBV30 and TRBJ2-3; 11 bases map to TRBD2. The germline V gene has CDR1 GTSNPN and CDR2 SVGIG (reference sequence). V was clipped by 5 bases and J by 7 bases; unmatched bases: 8. The CDR3 is 14 amino acids.

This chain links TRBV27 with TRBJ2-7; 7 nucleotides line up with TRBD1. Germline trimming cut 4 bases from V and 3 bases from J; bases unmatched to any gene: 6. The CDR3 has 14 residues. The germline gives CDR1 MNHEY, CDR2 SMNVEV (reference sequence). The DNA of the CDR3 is TGTGCCAGCAGTTCATGGACAGGCTACTACGAGCAGTACTTC. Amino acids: CASSSWTGYYEQYF.

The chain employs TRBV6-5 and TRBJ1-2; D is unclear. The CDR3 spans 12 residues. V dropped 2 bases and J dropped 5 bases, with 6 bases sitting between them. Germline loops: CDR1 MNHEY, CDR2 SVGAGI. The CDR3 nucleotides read TGTGCCAGCAGTTACGGCGGGTATGGCTACACCTTC. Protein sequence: CASSYGGYGYTF.

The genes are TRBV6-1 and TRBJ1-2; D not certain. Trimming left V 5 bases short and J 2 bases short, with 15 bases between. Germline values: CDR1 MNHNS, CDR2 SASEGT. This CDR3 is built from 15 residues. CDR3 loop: CASSPGLKTNYGYTF. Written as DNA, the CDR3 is TGTGCCAGCAGTCCGGGCCTCAAAACGAACTATGGCTACACCTTC.

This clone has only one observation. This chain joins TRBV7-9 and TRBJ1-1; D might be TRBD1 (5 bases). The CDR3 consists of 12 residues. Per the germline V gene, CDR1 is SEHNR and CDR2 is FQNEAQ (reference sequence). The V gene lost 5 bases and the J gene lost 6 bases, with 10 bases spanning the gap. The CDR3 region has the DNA TGTGCCAGCAGCCCAGGGAGTGCTGAAGCTTTCTTT. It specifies CASSPGSAEAFF.

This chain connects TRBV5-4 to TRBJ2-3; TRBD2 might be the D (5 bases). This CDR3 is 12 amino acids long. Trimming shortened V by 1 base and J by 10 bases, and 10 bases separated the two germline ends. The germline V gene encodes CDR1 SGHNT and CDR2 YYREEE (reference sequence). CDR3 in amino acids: CASSLRGNAQYF. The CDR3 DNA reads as TGTGCCAGCAGCTTGCGGGGTAACGCGCAGTATTTT.

The CDR3 loop is CASSRDRDYGYTF. CDR3 bases: TGTGCCAGCTCCCGGGATAGGGACTATGGCTACACCTTC. The rearrangement uses TRBV11-2 and TRBJ1-2; no clear D. The CDR3 totals 13 residues. CDR1 and CDR2 (germline): SGHAT, FQNNGV. V gave up 8 bases and J gave up 3 bases, with 13 bases separating them.

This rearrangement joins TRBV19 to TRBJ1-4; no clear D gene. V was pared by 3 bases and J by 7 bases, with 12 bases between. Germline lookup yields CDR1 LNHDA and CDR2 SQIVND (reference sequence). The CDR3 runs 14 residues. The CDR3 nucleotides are TGTGCCAGTAGTATTGAGGTCGAGGGTGAAAAACTGTTTTTT. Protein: CASSIEVEGEKLFF.

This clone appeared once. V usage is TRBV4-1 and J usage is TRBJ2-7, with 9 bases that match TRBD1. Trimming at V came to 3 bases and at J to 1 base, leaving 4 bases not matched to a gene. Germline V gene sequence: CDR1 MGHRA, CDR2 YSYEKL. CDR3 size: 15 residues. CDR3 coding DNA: TGCGCCAGCAGCCATTCCGGGACAGGGTCCTACGAGCAGTACTTC. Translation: CASSHSGTGSYEQYF.

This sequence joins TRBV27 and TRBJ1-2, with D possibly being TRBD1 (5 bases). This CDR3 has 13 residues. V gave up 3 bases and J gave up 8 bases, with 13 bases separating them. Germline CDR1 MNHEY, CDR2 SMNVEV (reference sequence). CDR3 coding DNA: TGTGCCAGCAGTTTTCAGCTCGGGGGGGGCTACACCTTC. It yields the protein CASSFQLGGGYTF.

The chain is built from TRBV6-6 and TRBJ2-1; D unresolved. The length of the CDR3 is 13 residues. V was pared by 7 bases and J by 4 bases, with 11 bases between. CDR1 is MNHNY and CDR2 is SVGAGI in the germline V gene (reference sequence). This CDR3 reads CASNKVGYNEQFF. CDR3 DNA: TGTGCCAGCAATAAGGTTGGTTACAATGAGCAGTTCTTC.